The TCR beta chain under discussion was sequenced for a study of cytotoxic CD8 clonotypes in ibrutinib-treated CLL. Study overall: There were about 10 relapsed/refractory patients and about 15 treatment-naive patients, and around 18 were IGHV unmutated. Response specimens were obtained following a median treatment duration of around 12 months, with a range of 6 to 36. Sequencing produced an average of about 280,000 productive templates and 94,082 productive rearrangements per sample.

The table came from immunoSEQ multiplex PCR; TCRdb's copy has only in-frame clones and leaves some out. The sample has some 120,000 clones; around 80% are singletons. Of note for this clone: Its antigen is unidentified.

Study outcomes and limitations: The study found baseline clonality above age-matched healthy donors, tracking circulating CD8+ T-cell counts.

Per the germline V gene, CDR1 is LNHNV and CDR2 is YYDKDF (reference sequence). This CDR3 is 14 amino acids long. Trimming cost V 1 base and J 4 bases, with 8 bases left between them. The specimen was PBMCs, collected after 24 months of ibrutinib treatment. The receptor was isolated from a human donor with chronic lymphocytic leukemia. The V gene is TRBV15, the J gene TRBJ1-5, with D hard to call. The CDR3 protein is CATSRAGSNQPQHF. The CDR3, as DNA: TGTGCCACCAGCAGAGCGGGCAGTAATCAGCCCCAGCATTTT.